This TCR beta chain was profiled in a study of blood T cell repertoires in COVID-19. Overall study: From T cells, B-cell-depleted T cells, or PBMCs came the material, which was cDNA or gDNA.

Sequenced by immunoSEQ multiplex PCR; TCRdb stores in-frame clones only, minus some. The sample shows some 320,000 clones, roughly 85% of them seen only once. J lost 2 bases, V lost 5 bases, and 3 bases had no gene match. CDR1 is LGHNT, CDR2 FRNRAP, per germline. The CDR3 length is 14 residues. There are a few counts of this clone. The study recruited people aged about 18 to 95 years across more than 20 US areas. The source of this sequence is a woman under 40 who had been exposed to COVID-19. J is TRBJ1-5 and V is TRBV12-5; 7 nucleotides align to TRBD1. Sequenced sample: PBMCs or T cells enriched from blood (not recorded which). CDR3 in amino acids: CASGRGLGNQPQHF. The CDR3 DNA follows: TGTGCTAGTGGTAGGGGGCTCGGCAATCAGCCCCAGCATTTT.